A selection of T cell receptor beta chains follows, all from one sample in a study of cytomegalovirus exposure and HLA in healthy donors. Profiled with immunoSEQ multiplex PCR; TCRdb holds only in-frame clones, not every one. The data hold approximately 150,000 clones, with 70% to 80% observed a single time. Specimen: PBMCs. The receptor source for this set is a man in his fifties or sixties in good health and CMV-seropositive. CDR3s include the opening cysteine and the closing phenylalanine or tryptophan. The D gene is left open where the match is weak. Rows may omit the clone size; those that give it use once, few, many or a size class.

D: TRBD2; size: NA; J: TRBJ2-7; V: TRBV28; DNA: TGTGCCAGCAGTTCGGGGGGGGTTTTCTACGAGCAGTACTTC; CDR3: CASSSGGVFYEQYF
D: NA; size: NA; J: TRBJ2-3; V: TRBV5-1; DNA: TGCGCCAGCGGCCCAGGTAGTGCAGATACGCAGTATTTT; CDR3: CASGPGSADTQYF
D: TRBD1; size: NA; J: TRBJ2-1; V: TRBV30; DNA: TGTGCCTCGGACAGGGGTACTGTCGATGAGCAGTTCTTC; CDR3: CASDRGTVDEQFF
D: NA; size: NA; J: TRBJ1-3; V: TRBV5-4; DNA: TGTGCCAGCAGCCCAGAGGCGCTGATCACCATATATTTT; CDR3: CASSPEALITIYF
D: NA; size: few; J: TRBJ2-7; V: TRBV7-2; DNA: TGTGCCAGCAGCTTCGAGGGAATGAAATCCTACGAGCAGTACTTC; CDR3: CASSFEGMKSYEQYF
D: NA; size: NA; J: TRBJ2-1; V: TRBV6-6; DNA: TGTGCCAGCAGTTACGGGCTGGACACCTACAATGAGCAGTTCTTC; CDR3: CASSYGLDTYNEQFF
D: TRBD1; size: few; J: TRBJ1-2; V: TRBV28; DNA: TGTGCCAGCAGTTCGGGGGGACAGGATCCCCTCTATGGCTACACCTTC; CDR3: CASSSGGQDPLYGYTF
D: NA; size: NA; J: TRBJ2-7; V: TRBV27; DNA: TGTGCCAGCAGTCCCCTCGTTCGACAGCCGGCCGTATCCTACGAGCAGTACTTC; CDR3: CASSPLVRQPAVSYEQYF
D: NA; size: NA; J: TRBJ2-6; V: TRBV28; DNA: TGTGCCAGCATCCCGCAGGCAGGGGTCATTAGCTCTGGGGCCAACGTCCTGACTTTC; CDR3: CASIPQAGVISSGANVLTF
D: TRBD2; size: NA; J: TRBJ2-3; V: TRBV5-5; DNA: TGTGCCAGCAGCCTTAGACTAGCGGGAGCAGATACGCAGTATTTT; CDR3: CASSLRLAGADTQYF
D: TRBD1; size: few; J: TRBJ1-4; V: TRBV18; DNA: TGTGCCAGCTCACCACGTTTGGGACAGGGAAGGGAAAAACTGTTTTTT; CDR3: CASSPRLGQGREKLFF
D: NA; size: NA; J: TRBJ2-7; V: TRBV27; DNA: TGTGCCGCCCGAGGGACTGCTAGCTCCTACGAGCAGTACTTC; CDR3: CAARGTASSYEQYF
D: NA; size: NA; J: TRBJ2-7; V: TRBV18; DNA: TGTGCCAGCTCACCAGTCACCCAGTCAGGATCCTACGAGCAGTACTTC; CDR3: CASSPVTQSGSYEQYF
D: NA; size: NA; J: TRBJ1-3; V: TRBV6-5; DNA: TGTGCCAGCAGTAGGAGCTCTGGAAACACCATATATTTT; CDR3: CASSRSSGNTIYF
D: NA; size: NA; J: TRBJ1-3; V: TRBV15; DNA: TGTGCCACCAGCAGAGAATTAGGGAGCTCTGGAAACACCATATATTTT; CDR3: CATSRELGSSGNTIYF
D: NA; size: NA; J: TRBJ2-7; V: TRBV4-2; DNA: TGTGCCAGCAGTCAAGAAAGCCTAGCTGAGCTCTCCTACGAGCAGTACTTC; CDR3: CASSQESLAELSYEQYF
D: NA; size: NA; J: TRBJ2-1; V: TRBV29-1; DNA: TGCAGCGTTGAGACAGGTGGCCATGAGCAGTTCTTC; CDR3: CSVETGGHEQFF
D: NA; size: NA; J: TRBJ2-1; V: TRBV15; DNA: TGTGCCACCAGCAGAGATCTTGGGACTCGAGGTGAGCAGTTCTTC; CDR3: CATSRDLGTRGEQFF
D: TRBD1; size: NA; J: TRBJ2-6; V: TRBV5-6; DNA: TGTGCCAGCAGCACCCTGCCCGGACAGGCGGTCTCTGGGGCCAACGTCCTGACTTTC; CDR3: CASSTLPGQAVSGANVLTF
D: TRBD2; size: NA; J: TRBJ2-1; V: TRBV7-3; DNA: TGTGCCAGCAGCCCAAGGACTAGCGGAAGGGAGCAGTTCTTC; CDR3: CASSPRTSGREQFF
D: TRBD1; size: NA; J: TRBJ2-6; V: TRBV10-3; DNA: TGTGCCATCAGTGGGACAGGGGCGGCCAACGTCCTGACTTTC; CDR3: CAISGTGAANVLTF
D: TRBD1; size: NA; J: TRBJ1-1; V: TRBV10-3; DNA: TGTGCCACCCGGGGACAGGGAGACACTGAAGCTTTCTTT; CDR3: CATRGQGDTEAFF
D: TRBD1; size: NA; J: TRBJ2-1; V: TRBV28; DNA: TGTGCCAGCAGTTTTTCCGGGACAGGGATCAATGAGCAGTTCTTC; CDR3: CASSFSGTGINEQFF
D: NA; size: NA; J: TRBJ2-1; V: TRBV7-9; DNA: TGTGCCAGCAGCCCCAGGGACAATGAGCAGTTCTTC; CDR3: CASSPRDNEQFF